This TCR beta chain came from a study of blood T cell repertoires in COVID-19. Study summary: Material from acute and convalescent COVID-19 was sourced from the United States, Italy and Spain. T cells, B-cell-depleted T cells, or PBMCs provided the cDNA or gDNA that served as material.

The CDR3 has 16 amino acids. Trimming pared 2 bases from V and 4 bases from J, leaving 14 bases between. CDR1 and CDR2 (germline): MGHRA, YSYEKL. In the authors' methods: Reference gene primers were amplified, and this amplification served to estimate nucleated cell counts. Method: immunoSEQ multiplex PCR; TCRdb's copy keeps in-frame clones and lacks some. V and J calls and clone size are those listed in that table; D and trimming were worked out from the DNA. Of tens of thousands of clones listed, approximately 84% are singletons. The gene calls are TRBV4-1 and TRBJ1-4; D gene uncertain. The TCR originated in an elderly man in a cohort sampled during active COVID-19. What was sequenced was peripheral blood. The CDR3 reads CASSQIGGRSNEKLFF. Here the CDR3 DNA reads TGCGCCAGCAGCCAAATAGGAGGACGGAGTAATGAAAAACTGTTTTTT.